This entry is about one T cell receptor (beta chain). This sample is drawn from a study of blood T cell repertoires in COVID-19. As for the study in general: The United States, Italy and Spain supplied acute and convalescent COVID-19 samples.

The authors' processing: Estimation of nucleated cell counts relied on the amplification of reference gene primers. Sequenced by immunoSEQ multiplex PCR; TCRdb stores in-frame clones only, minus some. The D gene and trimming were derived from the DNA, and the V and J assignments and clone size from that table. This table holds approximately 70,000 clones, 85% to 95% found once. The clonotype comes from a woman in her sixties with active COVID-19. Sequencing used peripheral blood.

Here the CDR3 DNA reads TGTGCCAGCAGCCCCGCAGGCAGCGGCACTGAAGCTTTCTTT. Translated, it gives CASSPAGSGTEAFF. This rearrangement joins TRBV7-9 to TRBJ1-1; D is unresolved. This CDR3 is built from 14 residues. V was trimmed by 5 bases and J by 4 bases, leaving 14 bases between them. Germline V gene data show CDR1 as SEHNR and CDR2 as FQNEAQ (reference sequence).